These 7 T cell receptor beta chains originate from one sample sequenced in a study of blood T cell repertoires in COVID-19. Some clones are missing from TCRdb's copy, which holds only in-frame ones; the method was immunoSEQ multiplex PCR. The sample lists roughly 43,000 clones; almost 90% were seen once. The sample was peripheral blood. All receptors come from a man between 45 and 60 years old with active COVID-19.

Written as DNA, the CDR3 is TGTGCCAGCAGTCCCTGGACAGGGGGCCCTGGGGCCAACGTCCTGACTTTC. This codes for CASSPWTGGPGANVLTF. This chain connects TRBV2 to TRBJ2-6; 11 bases fit TRBD1. Germline CDR1 SNHLY, CDR2 FYNNEI. J gave up 2 bases and V 5 bases, and 5 bases lay outside the gene matches. The CDR3 sequence is 17 residues long.

The chain joins TRBV4-2 to TRBJ2-2; 9 nucleotides line up with TRBD2. Germline values: CDR1 LGHNA, CDR2 YNFKEQ. CDR3 size: 15 residues. The V segment lost 7 bases and the J segment 13 bases; nucleotides outside the gene matches: 16. The CDR3: CASTPGAGGVNWLFF. The DNA of the CDR3 is TGTGCCAGCACCCCCGGGGCGGGGGGGGTCAATTGGCTGTTTTTT.

The rearrangement links TRBV7-2 to TRBJ2-7; D is uncertain. Germline CDR1 and CDR2: SGHTA and FQGNSA. V lost 2 bases to trimming and J lost 0 bases, with 8 bases between them. The CDR3 runs to 14 residues. The chain's CDR3 is CASSLSRLSYEQYF. The CDR3 region has the DNA TGTGCCAGCAGCTTAAGCAGACTCTCCTACGAGCAGTACTTC.

The chain links TRBV19 to TRBJ1-4; D gene ambiguous. The CDR3 length is 14 residues. V lost 10 bases, J lost 0 bases, and 12 bases lay in between. Per germline, CDR1 LNHDA and CDR2 SQIVND (reference sequence). CDR3 nucleotide sequence: TGTGCCACCAGAACCGAAGCAACTAATGAAAAACTGTTTTTT. It translates to CATRTEATNEKLFF. Full variable domain (rest looked up from reference TRBV19 and TRBJ1-4): DGGITQSPKYLFRKEGQNVTLSCEQNLNHDAMYWYRQDPGQGLRLIYYSQIVNDFQKGDIAEGYSVSREKKESFPLTVTSAQKNPTAFYLCATRTEATNEKLFFGSGTQLSVL.

V gene TRBV30 combines with J gene TRBJ1-2, with a possible D match to TRBD1 (5 bases). The germline gives CDR1 GTSNPN, CDR2 SVGIG (reference sequence). The ends were cut back, 0 bases at V and 7 bases at J, with 15 bases in the middle. CDR3 length: 14 residues. CDR3 loop: CAWSVGQGGFGYTF. CDR3 sequence (DNA): TGTGCCTGGAGTGTAGGGCAGGGCGGTTTTGGCTACACCTTC.

The chain joins TRBV2 to TRBJ1-5; tentative D call: TRBD1 (5 bases). CDR1 SNHLY and CDR2 FYNNEI come from the germline V gene. V was cut by 8 bases and J by 0 bases, with 11 bases left in between. The CDR3 contains 14 residues. The CDR3 loop is CASLQDNSNQPQHF. The CDR3 DNA sequence: TGTGCCAGCCTCCAGGACAATAGCAATCAGCCCCAGCATTTT.

This chain links TRBV6-2 or TRBV6-3 with TRBJ2-7; D ambiguous. This CDR3 has 13 residues. The germline gives CDR1 MNHEY, CDR2 SVGEGT. The V and J ends lost 2 bases and 3 bases respectively, with 8 bases between them. The CDR3 reads CASSYESNYEQYF. CDR3 in DNA: TGTGCCAGCAGTTACGAGTCCAACTACGAGCAGTACTTC.